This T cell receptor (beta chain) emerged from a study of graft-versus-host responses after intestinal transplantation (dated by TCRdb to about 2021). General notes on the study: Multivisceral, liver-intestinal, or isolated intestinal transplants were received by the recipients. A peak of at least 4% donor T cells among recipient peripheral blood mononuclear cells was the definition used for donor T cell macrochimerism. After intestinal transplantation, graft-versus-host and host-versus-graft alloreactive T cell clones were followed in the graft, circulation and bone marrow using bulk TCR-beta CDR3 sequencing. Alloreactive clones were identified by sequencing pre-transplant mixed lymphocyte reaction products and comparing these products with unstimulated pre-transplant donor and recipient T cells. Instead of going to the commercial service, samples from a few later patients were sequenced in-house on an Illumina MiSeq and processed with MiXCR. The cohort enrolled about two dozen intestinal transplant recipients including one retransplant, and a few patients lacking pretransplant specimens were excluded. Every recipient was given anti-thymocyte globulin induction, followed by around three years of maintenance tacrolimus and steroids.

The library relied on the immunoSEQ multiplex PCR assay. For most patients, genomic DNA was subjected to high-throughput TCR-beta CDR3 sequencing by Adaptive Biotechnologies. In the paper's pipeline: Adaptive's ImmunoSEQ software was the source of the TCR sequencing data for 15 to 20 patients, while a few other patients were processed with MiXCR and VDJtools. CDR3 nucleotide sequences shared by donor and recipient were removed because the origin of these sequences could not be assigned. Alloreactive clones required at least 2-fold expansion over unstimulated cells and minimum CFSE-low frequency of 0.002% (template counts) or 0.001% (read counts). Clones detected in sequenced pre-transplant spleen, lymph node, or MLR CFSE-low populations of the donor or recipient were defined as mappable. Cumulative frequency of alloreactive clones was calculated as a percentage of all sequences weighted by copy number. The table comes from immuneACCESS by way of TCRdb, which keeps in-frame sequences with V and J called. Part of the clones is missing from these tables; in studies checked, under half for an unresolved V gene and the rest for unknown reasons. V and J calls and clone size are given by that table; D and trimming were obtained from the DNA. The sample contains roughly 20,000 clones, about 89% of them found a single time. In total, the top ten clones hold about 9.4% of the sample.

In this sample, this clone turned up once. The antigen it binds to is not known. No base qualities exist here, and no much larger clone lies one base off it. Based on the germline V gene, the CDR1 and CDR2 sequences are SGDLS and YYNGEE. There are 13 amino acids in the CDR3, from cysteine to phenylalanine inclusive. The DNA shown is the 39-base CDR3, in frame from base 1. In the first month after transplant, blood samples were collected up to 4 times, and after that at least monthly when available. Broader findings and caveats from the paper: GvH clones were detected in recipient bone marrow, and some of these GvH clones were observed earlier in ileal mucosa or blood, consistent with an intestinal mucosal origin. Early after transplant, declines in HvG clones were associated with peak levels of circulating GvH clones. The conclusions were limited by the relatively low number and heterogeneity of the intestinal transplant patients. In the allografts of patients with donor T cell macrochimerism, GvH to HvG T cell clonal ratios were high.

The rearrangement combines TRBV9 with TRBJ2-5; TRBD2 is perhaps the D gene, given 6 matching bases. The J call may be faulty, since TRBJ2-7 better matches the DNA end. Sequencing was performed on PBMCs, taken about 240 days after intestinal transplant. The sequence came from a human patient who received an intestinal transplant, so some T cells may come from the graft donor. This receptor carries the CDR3 CASSEEGTYEQYF. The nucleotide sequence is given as TGTGCCAGCAGTGAGGAGGGGACCTACGAGCAGTACTTC.